The next 10 T cell receptor beta chains were all read from a single sample in a study of T cell responses to AZD1222 COVID-19 vaccine. The table came from immunoSEQ multiplex PCR; TCRdb's copy has only in-frame clones and leaves some out. Of 99,000 or so clones in the sample, approximately 88% were seen once. Sequencing used peripheral blood, obtained on day 0 of AZD1222 vaccination. The receptors stem from an adult in good health.

The gene calls are TRBV28 and TRBJ1-5; D unclear. Germline V gene lookup returns CDR1 MDHEN and CDR2 SYDVKM. Trimming cost V 7 bases and J 3 bases, with 10 bases left between them. This CDR3 has 13 residues. In nucleotides, the CDR3 is TGTGCCAGCACCTCAATGGCCAATCAGCCCCAGCATTTT. It codes for CASTSMANQPQHF.

The chain has TRBV24-1 and TRBJ2-2, with D possibly matching TRBD2 (6 bases). Germline lookup yields CDR1 KGHDR and CDR2 SFDVKD. Trimming stripped 5 bases from V and 4 bases from J, with 13 bases between. This CDR3 has 15 amino acids. The CDR3 DNA is TGTGCCACCAGTGGACTAGACGTAACCACCGGGGAGCTGTTTTTT. The encoded protein is CATSGLDVTTGELFF.

On this clone itself: At one end, the junction sequence differs from germline, possibly due to a read error. The chain carries TRBV7-7 and TRBJ2-6; perhaps TRBD1 as D (5 bases). In germline, CDR1 is SSHAT, CDR2 FNYEAQ (reference sequence). The CDR3 has 17 amino acids. CDR3 sequence (DNA): TGTGCTAGCAGCACAAGCAGGGTGGGATCTGGGGCCAACGTCCTGACTTTC. It translates to CASSTSRVGSGANVLTF.

The chain recombines TRBV28 with TRBJ2-1, with 9 bases that match TRBD2. The CDR3 consists of 15 residues. J was trimmed by 8 bases and V by 11 bases; bases with no gene match: 16. CDR1 MDHEN and CDR2 SYDVKM come from the germline V gene. For the CDR3, the DNA is TGTGCCGGCCGGACTCGCGGGGGGGCGGCGGATGAGCAGTTCTTC. It codes for CAGRTRGGAADEQFF.

The J gene is TRBJ1-5, the V gene TRBV6-5; TRBD1 agrees at 7 bases. V gave up 2 bases and J gave up 6 bases; unmatched junction bases: 7. There are 15 residues in the CDR3. CDR1 and CDR2 (germline): MNHEY, SVGAGI. CDR3 loop: CASSYEAGGGQPQHF. CDR3 sequence (DNA): TGTGCCAGCAGTTACGAAGCAGGGGGAGGTCAGCCCCAGCATTTT.

The chain has TRBV7-2 and TRBJ1-2; TRBD1 matches at 8 bases. V gave up 3 bases and J gave up 7 bases; unmatched junction bases: 7. The CDR3 runs 14 residues. Germline lookup yields CDR1 SGHTA and CDR2 FQGNSA. CDR3 sequence reads: CASSFGQGAIGYTF. The CDR3 DNA sequence: TGTGCCAGCAGCTTTGGGCAGGGGGCGATTGGCTACACCTTC.

The chain joins TRBV15 to TRBJ1-2; D is ambiguous. V lost 5 bases and J 0 bases, leaving 4 bases between the germline ends. The CDR3 loop spans 12 amino acids. Germline V gene sequence: CDR1 LNHNV, CDR2 YYDKDF (reference sequence). In DNA form, the CDR3 reads TGTGCCACCAGCGACACTAACTATGGCTACACCTTC. This encodes CATSDTNYGYTF.

The genes are TRBV28 and TRBJ1-2; D may be TRBD1 (6 bases). Germline V lookup: CDR1 MDHEN, CDR2 SYDVKM. Trimming removed 7 bases from V and 3 bases from J, with 12 bases in between. The CDR3 has 13 residues. CDR3 nucleotide sequence: TGTGCCAGCAAGATACAGGGATACTATGGCTACACCTTC. Translating gives CASKIQGYYGYTF.

A single count supports this clone. V and J are TRBV5-4 and TRBJ2-1, with 8 positions matching TRBD2. V trimming: 4 bases; J trimming: 4 bases; junction bases outside the gene matches: 7. Per germline, CDR1 SGHNT and CDR2 YYREEE (reference sequence). The CDR3 totals 15 residues. CDR3 DNA sequence: TGTGCCAGCAGCCGGGGGGGGACGTCGTACAATGAGCAGTTCTTC. Translation: CASSRGGTSYNEQFF.

The chain is built from TRBV6-2 or TRBV6-3 and TRBJ1-2; D perhaps matches TRBD1 (6 bases). The CDR3 consists of 17 residues. From germline, CDR1 is MNHEY and CDR2 SVGEGT. V shed 2 bases and J shed 8 bases, with 24 bases lying between them. This CDR3 reads CASSYPLGNRAIEGYTF. The CDR3 nucleotides are TGTGCCAGCAGTTACCCTCTCGGTAACAGGGCTATTGAAGGCTACACCTTC.